This record looks at one T cell receptor (beta chain) sequence and its context. This record comes from a study of blood T cell repertoires in COVID-19. Background on the study: Donors in the United States, Italy and Spain gave samples during acute or convalescent COVID-19. In each case, the material was cDNA or gDNA derived from T cells, B-cell-depleted T cells, or PBMCs.

This CDR3 is 16 amino acids long. V lost 6 bases, J lost 5 bases, and 8 bases stayed unmatched. Germline loops: CDR1 MDHEN, CDR2 SYDVKM. Original data processing: Amplified reference gene primers provided the basis for estimating nucleated cell counts. Using immunoSEQ multiplex PCR, the repertoire was profiled, and TCRdb retains in-frame clones only, with some absent. The V and J calls and clone size are taken from that table; D and trimming were inferred from the DNA. The sample gives under 250,000 clones, roughly 85% of which show up once; 3.4% is in the top ten. This chain links TRBV28 with TRBJ2-5; the match to TRBD2 covers 14 bases. The receptor was isolated from a woman younger than 30 with acute or convalescent COVID-19. The sample taken for sequencing was peripheral blood. This chain's CDR3 is CASSSGLAGAWETQYF. CDR3 bases: TGTGCCAGCAGCTCGGGACTAGCGGGAGCCTGGGAGACCCAGTACTTC.